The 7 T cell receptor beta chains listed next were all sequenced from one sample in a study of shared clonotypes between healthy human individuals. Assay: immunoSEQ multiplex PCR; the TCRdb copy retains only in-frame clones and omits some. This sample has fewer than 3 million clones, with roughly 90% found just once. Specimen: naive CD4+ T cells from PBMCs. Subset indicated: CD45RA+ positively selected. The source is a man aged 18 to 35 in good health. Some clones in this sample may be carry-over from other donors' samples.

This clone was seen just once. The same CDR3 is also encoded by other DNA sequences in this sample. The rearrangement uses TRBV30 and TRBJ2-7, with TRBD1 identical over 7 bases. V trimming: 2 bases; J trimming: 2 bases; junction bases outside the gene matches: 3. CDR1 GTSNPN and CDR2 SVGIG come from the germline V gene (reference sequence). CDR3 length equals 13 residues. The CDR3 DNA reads TGTGCCTGGAGTCCCGGGACAGCCTACGAGCAGTACTTC. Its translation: CAWSPGTAYEQYF.

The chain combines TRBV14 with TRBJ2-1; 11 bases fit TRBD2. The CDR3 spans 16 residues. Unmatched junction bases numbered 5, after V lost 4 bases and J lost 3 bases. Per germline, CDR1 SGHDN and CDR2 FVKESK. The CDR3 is CASSRGLAANYNEQFF. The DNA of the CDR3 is TGTGCCAGCAGCCGGGGACTAGCGGCAAACTACAATGAGCAGTTCTTC.

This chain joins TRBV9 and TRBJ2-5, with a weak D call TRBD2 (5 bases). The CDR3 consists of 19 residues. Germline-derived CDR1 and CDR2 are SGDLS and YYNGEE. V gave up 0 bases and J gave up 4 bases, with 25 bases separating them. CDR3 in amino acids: CASSVEGVRRSPFTETQYF. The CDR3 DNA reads TGTGCCAGCAGCGTAGAGGGAGTTCGGCGCTCCCCATTCACAGAGACCCAGTACTTC.

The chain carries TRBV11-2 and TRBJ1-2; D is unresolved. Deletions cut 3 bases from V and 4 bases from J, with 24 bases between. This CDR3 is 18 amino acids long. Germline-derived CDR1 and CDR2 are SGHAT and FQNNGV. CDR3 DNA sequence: TGTGCCAGCAGCTTGCCTGGAGGCCCAAGGGAATTTATCTATGGCTACACCTTC. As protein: CASSLPGGPREFIYGYTF. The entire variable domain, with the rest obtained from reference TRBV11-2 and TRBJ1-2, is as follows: EAGVAQSPRYKIIEKRQSVAFWCNPISGHATLYWYQQILGQGPKLLIQFQNNGVVDDSQLPKDRFSAERLKGVDSTLKIQPAKLEDSAVYLCASSLPGGPREFIYGYTFGSGTRLTVV.

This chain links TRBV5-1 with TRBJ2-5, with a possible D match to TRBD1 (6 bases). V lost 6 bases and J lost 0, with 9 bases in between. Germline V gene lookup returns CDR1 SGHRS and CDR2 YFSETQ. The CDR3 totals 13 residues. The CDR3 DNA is TGCGCCAGCACCGCAGGGGACCAAGAGACCCAGTACTTC. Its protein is CASTAGDQETQYF.

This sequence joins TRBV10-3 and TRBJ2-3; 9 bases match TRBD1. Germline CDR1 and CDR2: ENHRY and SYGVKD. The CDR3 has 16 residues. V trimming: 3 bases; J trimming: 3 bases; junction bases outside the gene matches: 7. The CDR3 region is CAISDRTGAITDTQYF. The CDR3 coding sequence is TGTGCCATCAGTGACCGGACAGGGGCGATTACAGATACGCAGTATTTT.

The chain's CDR3 is CASSPDISSGNTIYF. The DNA for the CDR3 is TGTGCCAGCTCACCGGACATCTCCTCTGGAAACACCATATATTTT. The chain carries TRBV18 and TRBJ1-3; D is possibly TRBD1 (5 bases). V lost 3 bases to trimming and J lost 0 bases, with 9 bases between them. This CDR3 is built from 15 residues. CDR1 and CDR2 from the germline V gene are KGHSH and LQKENI. Based on the CDR3 plus reference TRBV18 and TRBJ1-3, the full variable domain is NAGVMQNPRHLVRRRGQEARLRCSPMKGHSHVYWYRQLPEEGLKFMVYLQKENIIDESGMPKERFSAEFPKEGPSILRIQQVVRGDSAAYFCASSPDISSGNTIYFGEGSWLTVV.